The source of this T cell receptor (beta chain) is a study of early T cells in non-severe SARS-CoV-2 infection. Study information: Sequencing targeted bulk RNA from unsorted whole blood, leaving chains unpaired.

This CDR3 region has 13 residues. V was shortened by 3 bases and J by 6 bases, with 12 bases between the two germline ends. MiXCR was run by TCRdb on the 5' RACE reads, yielding one entry per CDR3 protein. The data show around 77,000 distinct CDR3 sequences, about a tenth seen once. This sample comprised whole blood, obtained at baseline. This TCR was recovered from an adult who was a healthcare worker with PCR-confirmed SARS-CoV-2 infection or an uninfected control (not recorded which). This chain joins TRBV12-3 or TRBV12-4 and TRBJ2-7; D is unclear. In DNA form, the CDR3 reads TGTGCCAGCAGTTTCGGGTCACGGGCCGAGCAGTACTTC. Translating it yields CASSFGSRAEQYF.